This entry lists 26 T cell receptor beta chains sequenced from one sample in a study of blood T cell repertoires in COVID-19. Produced via immunoSEQ multiplex PCR; TCRdb's table is partial and in-frame only. The table includes about 200,000 clones, around three quarters detected once. Sample: peripheral blood. The receptors stem from a woman aged 70-85 years with acute or convalescent COVID-19.

The chain uses TRBV5-6 and TRBJ2-7, with 11 bases matching TRBD2. The CDR3 sequence is 17 residues long. V lost 0 bases and J lost 2; bases outside the gene matches: 7. Germline loops: CDR1 SGHDT, CDR2 YYEEEE. The CDR3 region is CASSLGTSGPGTYEQYF. In nucleotides, the CDR3 is TGTGCCAGCAGCTTGGGGACTAGCGGGCCAGGTACCTACGAGCAGTACTTC.

The V gene is TRBV30, the J gene TRBJ1-5; maybe TRBD1 (6 bases). Germline CDR1 reads GTSNPN; CDR2 reads SVGIG (reference sequence). V lost 5 bases to trimming and J lost 3 bases, with 11 bases between them. The CDR3 sequence is 13 residues long. The CDR3 reads CAWRGGPNQPQHF. The CDR3 bases are TGTGCCTGGCGGGGGGGGCCCAATCAGCCCCAGCATTTT.

This clone was detected only once. The chain employs TRBV10-1 and TRBJ1-5, with D perhaps matching TRBD1 (6 bases). The length of the CDR3 is 14 residues. V dropped 10 bases and J dropped 2 bases, with 15 bases sitting between them. The germline CDR1 and CDR2 sequences are WNHNN and SYGVQD (reference sequence). The CDR3 nucleotides read TGCGCCACCCCACAGGGTTCGGGCAATCAGCCCCAGCATTTT. This translates into CATPQGSGNQPQHF.

The J gene is TRBJ2-2, the V gene TRBV18; D gene uncertain. Germline assignment: CDR1 KGHSH and CDR2 LQKENI. The CDR3 has 13 amino acids. Trimming left V 2 bases short and J 6 bases short, with 7 bases between. DNA of the CDR3: TGTGCCAGCTCACCAGAGGAGTCCGGGGAGCTGTTTTTT. This gives the protein CASSPEESGELFF.

The chain employs TRBV27 and TRBJ2-7, with TRBD2 matching over 9 bases. Germline CDR1 MNHEY, CDR2 SMNVEV (reference sequence). The CDR3 length is 14 residues. With 0 bases clipped from V and 6 bases from J, the junction kept 3 bases outside the gene matches. CDR3 loop: CASSLSASGIEQYF. The CDR3, as DNA: TGTGCCAGCAGTTTATCCGCTAGCGGGATCGAGCAGTACTTC.

This clone was counted a single time. The genes are TRBV6-5 and TRBJ2-2; TRBD2 aligns across 11 bases. The CDR3 is 15 residues long. Per the germline V gene, CDR1 is MNHEY and CDR2 is SVGAGI. V shed 7 bases and J 7 bases; nucleotides not matched to a gene: 8. The DNA of the CDR3 is TGTGCCAGCACCGCCACTAGCGGGAGTCACGGGGAGCTGTTTTTT. Its protein product is CASTATSGSHGELFF.

This clone was observed a handful of times. CDR3 region: CASSLSAGEAFF. CDR3 nucleotides: TGCGCCAGCAGCTTGTCAGCGGGTGAAGCTTTCTTT. The V gene is TRBV5-1, the J gene TRBJ1-1; D remains ambiguous. This CDR3 contains 12 residues. Trimming cost V 1 base and J 7 bases, with 8 bases left between them. In germline, CDR1 is SGHRS, CDR2 YFSETQ.

This clone has a handful of counts. J is TRBJ2-6 and V is TRBV5-6, with 10 bases aligning to TRBD2. This CDR3 is 17 amino acids long. V shed 6 bases and J 0 bases; nucleotides not matched to a gene: 6. The germline CDR1 and CDR2 sequences are SGHDT and YYEEEE. In DNA, the CDR3 is TGTGCCAGCACCCGACTAGCGGGCTCCTCTGGGGCCAACGTCCTGACTTTC. The encoded protein is CASTRLAGSSGANVLTF. Together with reference TRBV5-6 and TRBJ2-6, the CDR3 gives the full variable domain: DAGVTQSPTHLIKTRGQQVTLRCSPKSGHDTVSWYQQALGQGPQFIFQYYEEEERQRGNFPDRFSGHQFPNYSSELNVNALLLGDSALYLCASTRLAGSSGANVLTFGAGSRLTVL.

V and J are TRBV27 and TRBJ2-3; a possible D gene is TRBD2 (6 bases). Germline V gene data show CDR1 as MNHEY and CDR2 as SMNVEV (reference sequence). CDR3 length: 12 residues. Here the CDR3 DNA reads TGTGGCCTCAGCGGGCCTCCTAATACGCAGTATTTT. It encodes CGLSGPPNTQYF.

The rearrangement joins TRBV14 to TRBJ2-7, with a tentative D call TRBD1 (6 bases). V gave up 0 bases and J gave up 7 bases, with 16 bases separating them. The CDR3 sequence is 15 residues long. Germline V gene data show CDR1 as SGHDN and CDR2 as FVKESK. The CDR3 sequence: CASSQDLGGIGEQYF. CDR3 nucleotides: TGTGCCAGCAGCCAAGACTTAGGGGGAATTGGTGAGCAGTACTTC.

The J gene is TRBJ2-2, the V gene TRBV9; D is unresolved. Looked up from germline, CDR1 is SGDLS and CDR2 is YYNGEE. The CDR3 is made up of 15 amino acids. V lost 0 bases, J lost 5 bases, and 11 bases lay in between. The CDR3 coding sequence is TGTGCCAGCAGCGTAGGTGGGCCACGGACCGGGGAGCTGTTTTTT. Protein: CASSVGGPRTGELFF. The full variable domain, with the rest looked up from reference TRBV9 and TRBJ2-2, is DSGVTQTPKHLITATGQRVTLRCSPRSGDLSVYWYQQSLDQGLQFLIQYYNGEERAKGNILERFSAQQFPDLHSELNLSSLELGDSALYFCASSVGGPRTGELFFGEGSRLTVL.

The V and J genes are TRBV7-9 and TRBJ1-1; D call uncertain. Germline V gene data show CDR1 as SEHNR and CDR2 as FQNEAQ (reference sequence). The V gene lost 1 base and the J gene lost 5 bases, with 11 bases spanning the gap. This CDR3 is built from 14 residues. This CDR3 reads CASSLESTVTEAFF. The DNA of the CDR3 is TGTGCCAGCAGCTTAGAGAGTACGGTAACTGAAGCTTTCTTT. The full variable domain, completed using reference TRBV7-9 and TRBJ1-1, is DTGVSQNPRHKITKRGQNVTFRCDPISEHNRLYWYRQTLGQGPEFLTYFQNEAQLEKSRLLSDRFSAERPKGSFSTLEIQRTEQGDSAMYLCASSLESTVTEAFFGQGTRLTVV.

V is TRBV6-5 and J is TRBJ1-1; tentatively, D is TRBD1 (5 bases). Germline values: CDR1 MNHEY, CDR2 SVGAGI. The CDR3 contains 12 residues. V lost 6 bases, J lost 5 bases, and 10 bases lay in between. The CDR3 region is CASRDKGTEAFF. The CDR3 DNA reads TGTGCCAGCAGGGACAAAGGAACTGAAGCTTTCTTT.

A word on this clone: This sample also contains other DNA sequences that code for the same CDR3. The chain employs TRBV9 and TRBJ2-7; 9 bases match TRBD2. V trimming: 0 bases; J trimming: 1 base; junction bases outside the gene matches: 2. The germline V gene encodes CDR1 SGDLS and CDR2 YYNGEE. This CDR3 spans 15 amino acids. DNA of the CDR3: TGTGCCAGCAGCGTAGGGGCGGGAGGGTCCTACGAGCAGTACTTC. Translating it yields CASSVGAGGSYEQYF.

The gene calls are TRBV3-1 (or the pseudogene TRBV3-2) and TRBJ2-1; 8 bases match TRBD2. The germline V gene has CDR1 LGHDT and CDR2 YNNKEL (reference sequence). V was clipped by 7 bases and J by 3 bases; unmatched bases: 8. This CDR3 has 15 residues. The CDR3 nucleotides read TGTGCCAGCATGCGTAGCGGGAATAGCTACAATGAGCAGTTCTTC. Its protein product is CASMRSGNSYNEQFF.

V and J are TRBV7-9 and TRBJ1-1; 8 bases are a match to TRBD1. V lost 5 bases and J lost 2; bases outside the gene matches: 7. This CDR3 is 15 amino acids long. CDR1 and CDR2 (germline): SEHNR, FQNEAQ (reference sequence). CDR3 amino acids: CASSPRQGRNTEAFF. DNA for the CDR3: TGTGCCAGCAGCCCTAGACAGGGGCGAAACACTGAAGCTTTCTTT.

The genes are TRBV6-5 and TRBJ2-1, with 7 nucleotides matching TRBD1. J was trimmed by 5 bases and V by 6 bases; bases with no gene match: 4. Germline CDR1 MNHEY, CDR2 SVGAGI. The CDR3 runs to 13 residues. The CDR3 DNA is TGTGCCAGCAGGGGACAGAAAAACAATGAGCAGTTCTTC. Its protein is CASRGQKNNEQFF.

The V and J genes are TRBV30 and TRBJ2-1; 8 bases agree with TRBD1. The CDR3 has 15 residues. V lost 5 bases to trimming and J lost 2 bases; unmatched junction nucleotides: 8. Germline V lookup: CDR1 GTSNPN, CDR2 SVGIG (reference sequence). The CDR3 DNA is TGTGCCTGGGAATGGACAGGGAGTCCCTACAATGAGCAGTTCTTC. It codes for CAWEWTGSPYNEQFF.

This clone showed up just once. This sequence joins TRBV3-1 (or the pseudogene TRBV3-2) and TRBJ2-7, with D hard to call. This CDR3 region has 12 residues. Germline V gene lookup returns CDR1 LGHDT and CDR2 YNNKEL (reference sequence). Trimming took off 0 bases at V and 3 bases at J, with 3 bases between the two ends. The CDR3 coding sequence is TGTGCCAGCAGCCAAGACGGCTACGAGCAGTACTTC. It specifies CASSQDGYEQYF.

This clone showed up just a few times. The chain uses TRBV13 and TRBJ2-7; 10 bases match TRBD2. In germline, CDR1 is PRHDT, CDR2 FYEKMQ (reference sequence). The CDR3 length is 14 residues. Losses at the gene ends were 5 bases for V and 5 bases for J; bases not matched to a gene: 6. CDR3 sequence: CASSRGLAFDEQYF. Here the CDR3 DNA reads TGTGCCAGCAGCCGGGGACTAGCGTTCGACGAGCAGTACTTC.

The V gene is TRBV12-3 or TRBV12-4, the J gene TRBJ1-6; D ambiguous. Trimming stripped 4 bases from V and 10 bases from J, with 5 bases between. The CDR3 runs to 11 residues. Written as DNA, the CDR3 is TGTGCCAGCAGTTCAGGCTCACCCCTCCACTTT. Residues: CASSSGSPLHF.

This clone appeared once. This chain uses TRBV7-9 with TRBJ1-2; 8 bases map to TRBD1. The CDR3 has 15 residues. CDR1 SEHNR and CDR2 FQNEAQ come from the germline V gene (reference sequence). J lost 2 bases, V lost 7 bases, and 9 bases had no gene match. The CDR3 loop reads CASNTPGQGNYGYTF. The CDR3 DNA is TGTGCCAGCAACACCCCCGGACAGGGAAACTATGGCTACACCTTC.

This clone was detected a few times. This chain uses TRBV2 with TRBJ1-1, with 10 bases identical to TRBD1. With V trimmed by 2 bases and J by 2 bases, 5 bases remained unmatched. Germline-derived CDR1 and CDR2 are SNHLY and FYNNEI. The CDR3 is made up of 16 amino acids. The CDR3 protein is CASSERTGGANTEAFF. CDR3 DNA: TGTGCCAGCAGTGAAAGGACAGGGGGGGCTAACACTGAAGCTTTCTTT.

The gene calls are TRBV27 and TRBJ1-2; 9 bases map to TRBD1. CDR3 length: 13 residues. V shed 8 bases, J shed 9 bases, and the junction held 10 bases outside the gene matches. Germline V CDR1 and CDR2: MNHEY, SMNVEV (reference sequence). CDR3 sequence (DNA): TGTGCCAGCTCCCCATGGGACAGGGCGAGCTACACCTTC. Translating it yields CASSPWDRASYTF.

This clone appeared a few times. The CDR3 DNA reads as TGTGCCAGCAGCCCCACCGACAGGGCGGGAGATACGCAGTATTTT. Translating it yields CASSPTDRAGDTQYF. The chain combines TRBV7-9 with TRBJ2-3; 7 nucleotides agree with TRBD1. Germline-derived CDR1 and CDR2 are SEHNR and FQNEAQ (reference sequence). The CDR3 consists of 15 residues. The junction had 10 bases not matched to a gene; V was cut back by 5 bases and J by 5 bases. The complete variable domain, with remaining parts taken from reference TRBV7-9 and TRBJ2-3, reads DTGVSQNPRHKITKRGQNVTFRCDPISEHNRLYWYRQTLGQGPEFLTYFQNEAQLEKSRLLSDRFSAERPKGSFSTLEIQRTEQGDSAMYLCASSPTDRAGDTQYFGPGTRLTVL.

The chain couples TRBV14 to TRBJ2-5; a possible D gene is TRBD1 (5 bases). Germline assignment: CDR1 SGHDN and CDR2 FVKESK. CDR3 length: 13 amino acids. The germline V and J ends were trimmed by 4 bases and 5 bases, with 11 bases remaining between them. The CDR3 DNA is TGTGCCAGCAGCCTGCAGGGAAAGGAGACCCAGTACTTC. Translation gives CASSLQGKETQYF.